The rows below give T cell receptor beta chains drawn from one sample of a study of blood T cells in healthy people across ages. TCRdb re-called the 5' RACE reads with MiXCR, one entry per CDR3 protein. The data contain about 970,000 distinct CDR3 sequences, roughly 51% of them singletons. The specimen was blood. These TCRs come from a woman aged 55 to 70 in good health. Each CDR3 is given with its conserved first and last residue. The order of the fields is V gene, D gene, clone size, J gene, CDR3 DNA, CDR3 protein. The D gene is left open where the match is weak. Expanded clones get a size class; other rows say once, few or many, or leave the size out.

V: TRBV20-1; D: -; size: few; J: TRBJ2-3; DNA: TGCAGTGCTAGAGTCCGACAGGCAGGTCCGACAGATACGCAGTATTTT; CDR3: CSARVRQAGPTDTQYF
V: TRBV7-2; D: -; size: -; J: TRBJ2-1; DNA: TGTGCCAGCAGCTTAGCGCCAGGTCCCTCGGGAGAGCAGTTCTTC; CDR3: CASSLAPGPSGEQFF
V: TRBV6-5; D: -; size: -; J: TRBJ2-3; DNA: TGTGCCACCGGGACGCACACAGATACGCAGTATTTT; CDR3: CATGTHTDTQYF
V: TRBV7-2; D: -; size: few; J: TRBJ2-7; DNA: TGTGCCAGCAGCTTAGGGTATGAGTACGAGCAGTACTTC; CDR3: CASSLGYEYEQYF
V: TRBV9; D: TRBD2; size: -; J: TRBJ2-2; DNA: TGTGCCAGCAGCCCTAGACTAGCGGGGTGGACCGGGGAGCTGTTTTTT; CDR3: CASSPRLAGWTGELFF
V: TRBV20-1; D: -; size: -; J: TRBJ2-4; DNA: TGCAGTGCTGGAGGCGGGAATAAGGTTAAGCAGTACTTC; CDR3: CSAGGGNKVKQYF
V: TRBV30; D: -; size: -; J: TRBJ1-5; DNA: TGTGCCTGGAGTGGAGGGGTGGGCCAGCCCCAGCATTTT; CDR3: CAWSGGVGQPQHF
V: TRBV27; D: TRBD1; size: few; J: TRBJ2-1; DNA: TGTGCCAGCAGTGTCCAACAGGGGATGGGCTACAATGAGCAGTTCTTC; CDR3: CASSVQQGMGYNEQFF
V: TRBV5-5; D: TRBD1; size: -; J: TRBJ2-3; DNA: TGTGCCAGCCGTCGCTGGGACAGGGCCTCAATAGATACGCAGTATTTT; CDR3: CASRRWDRASIDTQYF
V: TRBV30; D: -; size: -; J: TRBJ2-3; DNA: TGTGCCTGGAGCACGACACATACGCAGTATTTT; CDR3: CAWSTTHTQYF
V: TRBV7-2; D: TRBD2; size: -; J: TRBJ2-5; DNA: TGTGCCAGCAGCCTAAGCGGGATCCAAGAGACCCAGTACTTC; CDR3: CASSLSGIQETQYF
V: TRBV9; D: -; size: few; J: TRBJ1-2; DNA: TGTGCCAGCAGCTACCTATCCGGGACACTGCTATTTGGCTACACCTTC; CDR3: CASSYLSGTLLFGYTF
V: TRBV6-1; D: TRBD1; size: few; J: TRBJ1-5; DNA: TGTGCCAGCAGTTCGACAGGGGAAGAGCCCCAGCATTTT; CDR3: CASSSTGEEPQHF
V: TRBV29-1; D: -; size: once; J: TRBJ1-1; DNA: TGCAGCGTTGTAGGTGAGAACACTGAAGCTTTCTTT; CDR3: CSVVGENTEAFF
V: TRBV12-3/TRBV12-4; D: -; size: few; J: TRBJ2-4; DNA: TGTGCCAGCAGTCGCATACAGGATGGGGCCAAAAACATTCAGTACTTC; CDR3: CASSRIQDGAKNIQYF
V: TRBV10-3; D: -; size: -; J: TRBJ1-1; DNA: TGTGCCATCAGTGTCCGTGGACCCACTGAAGCTTTCTTT; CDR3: CAISVRGPTEAFF
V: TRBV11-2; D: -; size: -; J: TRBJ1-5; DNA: TGTGCCAGCAGCTCTACAAGGGACTGGCAGCCCCAGCATTTT; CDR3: CASSSTRDWQPQHF
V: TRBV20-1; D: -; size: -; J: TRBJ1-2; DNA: TGCAGTGCTAGAGATGGGCAGGGTCGGGGCTACACCTTC; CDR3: CSARDGQGRGYTF
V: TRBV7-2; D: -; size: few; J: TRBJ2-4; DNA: TGTGCCAGCAGCCGTGGAGGGATTAAGAACATTCAGTACTTC; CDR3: CASSRGGIKNIQYF
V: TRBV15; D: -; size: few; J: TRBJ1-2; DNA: TGTGCCACCAGCAGAGATAGTACAGGGATATCGGGCTACACCTTC; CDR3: CATSRDSTGISGYTF
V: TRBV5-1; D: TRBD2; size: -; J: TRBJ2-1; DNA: TGCGCCAGCAGACCATCGGCTAGCGGGAGTTACAATGAGCAGTTCTTC; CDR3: CASRPSASGSYNEQFF
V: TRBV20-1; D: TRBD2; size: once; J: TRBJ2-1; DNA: TGCAGTGCCCAGAGGGCTAGCGGGGGTAAGAATGAGCAGTTCTTC; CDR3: CSAQRASGGKNEQFF
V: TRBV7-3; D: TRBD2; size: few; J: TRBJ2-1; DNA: TGTGCCAGCAGCTTAAACGCACTAGCGCTGAATGAGCAGTTCTTC; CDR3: CASSLNALALNEQFF
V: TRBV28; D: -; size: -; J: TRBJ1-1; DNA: TGTGCCAGCAATTCAGGGGTGGGCACTGAAGCTTTCTTT; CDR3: CASNSGVGTEAFF
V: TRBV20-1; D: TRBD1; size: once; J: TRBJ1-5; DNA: TGCAGTGCTGGACCGACAGGGTCGAATCAGCCCCAGCATTTT; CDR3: CSAGPTGSNQPQHF
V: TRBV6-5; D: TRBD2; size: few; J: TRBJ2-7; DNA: TGTGCCAGCACCCAAAGCGGGAGTCCCCACGAGCAGTACTTC; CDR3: CASTQSGSPHEQYF
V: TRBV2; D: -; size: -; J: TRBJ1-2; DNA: TGTGCCAGCAATCCAGGGTTTGGCTACACCTTC; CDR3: CASNPGFGYTF
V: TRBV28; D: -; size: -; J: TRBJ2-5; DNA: TGTGCCAGCAGTTTAATTGCCACGGGAAAAGAGACCCAGTACTTC; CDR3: CASSLIATGKETQYF
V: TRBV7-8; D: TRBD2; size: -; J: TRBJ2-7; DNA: TGTGCCAGCAGCTCGACCGCCAGGTCGGGAGGCCCCTACGAGCAGTACTTC; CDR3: CASSSTARSGGPYEQYF
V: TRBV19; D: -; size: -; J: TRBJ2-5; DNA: TGTGCCAGTAATCGGGGACTTGAAGAGACCCAGTACTTC; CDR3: CASNRGLEETQYF
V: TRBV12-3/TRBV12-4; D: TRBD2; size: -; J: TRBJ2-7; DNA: TGTGCCAGCAGTTTCACACTAGCGGAGCCCGAGCAGTACTTC; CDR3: CASSFTLAEPEQYF
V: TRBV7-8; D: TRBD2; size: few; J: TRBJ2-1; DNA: TGTGCCAGCAGCTCCACCCTAGCGGCTACAGATGAGCAGTTCTTC; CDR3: CASSSTLAATDEQFF
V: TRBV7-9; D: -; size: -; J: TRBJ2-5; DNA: TGTGCCAGCAGACGATCGGGGGTTCAGGAGACCCAGTACTTC; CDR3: CASRRSGVQETQYF
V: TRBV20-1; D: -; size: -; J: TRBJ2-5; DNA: TGCAGTGGCCGACACCGCCAAGAGACCCAGTACTTC; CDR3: CSGRHRQETQYF
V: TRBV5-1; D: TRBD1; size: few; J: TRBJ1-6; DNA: TGCGCCAGCAGCTTGGACGGGACAGATAATTCACCCCTCCACTTT; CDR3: CASSLDGTDNSPLHF
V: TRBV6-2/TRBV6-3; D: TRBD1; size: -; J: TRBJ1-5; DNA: TGTGCCAGCAGCAGGACAGGGTTGAATCAGCCCCAGCATTTT; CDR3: CASSRTGLNQPQHF
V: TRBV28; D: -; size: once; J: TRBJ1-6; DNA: TGTGCCAGCAGTCCCGACTCCGGGCGTTCACCCCTCCACTTT; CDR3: CASSPDSGRSPLHF
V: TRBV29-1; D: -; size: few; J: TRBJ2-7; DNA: TGCAGCGCCGGGCCATCACAAGGAGGCGAGCAGTACTTC; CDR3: CSAGPSQGGEQYF
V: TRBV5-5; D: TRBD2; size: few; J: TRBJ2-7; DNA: TGTGCCAGCAGCTTCGTCTGGGGGGGCTACGAGCAGTACTTC; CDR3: CASSFVWGGYEQYF
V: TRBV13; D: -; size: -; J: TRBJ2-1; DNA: TGTGCCAGCAGCTGGCCGTCGAGAAATGAGCAGTTCTTC; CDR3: CASSWPSRNEQFF
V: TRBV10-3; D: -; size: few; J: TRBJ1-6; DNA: TGTGCCATCACCAAGGGGAGGACCCCTGACACTTATAATTCACCCCTCCACTTT; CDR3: CAITKGRTPDTYNSPLHF
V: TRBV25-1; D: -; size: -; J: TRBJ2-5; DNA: TGTGCCAGCACCCGCTCCGGGGTCGGGGAGACCCAGTACTTC; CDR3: CASTRSGVGETQYF
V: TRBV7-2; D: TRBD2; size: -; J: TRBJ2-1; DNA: TGTGCCAGCATCCGTAATCCGACTAGCGGGTCCTACAATGAGCAGTTCTTC; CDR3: CASIRNPTSGSYNEQFF
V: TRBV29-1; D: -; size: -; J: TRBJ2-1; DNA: TGCAGCGTTGAAATGGTCCCCACCTACAATGAGCAGTTCTTC; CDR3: CSVEMVPTYNEQFF
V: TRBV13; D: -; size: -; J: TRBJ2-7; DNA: TGTGCCAGCAGTGGGACAATAAACTCCTACGAGCAGTACTTC; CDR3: CASSGTINSYEQYF
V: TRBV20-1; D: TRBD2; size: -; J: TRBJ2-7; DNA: TGCAGTGCCCTAGCGGGAGTAGCCTACGAGCAGTACTTC; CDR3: CSALAGVAYEQYF
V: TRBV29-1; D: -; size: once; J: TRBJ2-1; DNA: TGCAGCGGATGGGTTGGAGGGAATGAGCAGTTCTTC; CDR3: CSGWVGGNEQFF
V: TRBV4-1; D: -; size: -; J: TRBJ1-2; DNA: TGCGCCAGCAGCCAAGGGACGGTGGGCAGGAACTATGGCTACACCTTC; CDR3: CASSQGTVGRNYGYTF
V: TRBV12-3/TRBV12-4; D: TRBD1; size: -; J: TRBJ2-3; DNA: TGTGCCAGCAGCCCCACAGGGGCGAGCACAGATACGCAGTATTTT; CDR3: CASSPTGASTDTQYF
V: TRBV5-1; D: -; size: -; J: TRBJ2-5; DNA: TGCGCCAGCAGCGTCCGGGACGACCAAGAGACCCAGTACTTC; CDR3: CASSVRDDQETQYF
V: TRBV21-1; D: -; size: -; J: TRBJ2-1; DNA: TGTGCCAGCAGCAAAGCTAGGTCCTACAATGAGCAGTTCTTC; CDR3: CASSKARSYNEQFF
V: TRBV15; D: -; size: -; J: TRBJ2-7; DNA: TGTGCCACCAGCATGGACGGGACGGTATACAATGAGCAGTACTTC; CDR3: CATSMDGTVYNEQYF
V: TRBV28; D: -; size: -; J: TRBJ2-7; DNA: TGTGCCAGCAGTCCCTCCCCTGGGGCGTACGAGCAGTACTTC; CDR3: CASSPSPGAYEQYF
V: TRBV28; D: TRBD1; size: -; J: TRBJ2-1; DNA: TGTGCCAGCAGAGACAGGGTGGGTCGACATGAGCAGTTCTTC; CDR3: CASRDRVGRHEQFF
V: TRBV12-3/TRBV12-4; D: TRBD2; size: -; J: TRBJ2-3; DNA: TGTGCCAGCAGACCAGGACTAGCGTACACAGATACGCAGTATTTT; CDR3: CASRPGLAYTDTQYF
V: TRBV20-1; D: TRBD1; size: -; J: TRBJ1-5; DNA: TGCAGTGCCCCTGAGATCGACAGGGCGGGTCAGCCCCAGCATTTT; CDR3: CSAPEIDRAGQPQHF
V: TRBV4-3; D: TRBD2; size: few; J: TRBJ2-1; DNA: TGCGCCAGCAGCCAAGATTTTAGCGGGAGGCCGGGTGAGCAGTTCTTC; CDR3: CASSQDFSGRPGEQFF